This is a list of T cell receptor beta chains from one sample in a study of T cell repertoires in cytomegalovirus infection. Their target antigens are unknown. TCRdb used MiXCR to reprocess the reads, holding one entry per CDR3 protein. The repertoire holds fewer than 350,000 distinct CDR3 sequences, with about 29% as singletons. The sample in question was cultured PBMCs, obtained from culture after CMV antigen stimulation. The origin of the receptors is a human donor in good health (CMV status not recorded). Some clones in this sample may be carry-over from other donors' samples. CDR3s include the opening cysteine and the closing phenylalanine or tryptophan. The D gene is left open where the match is weak. Size is omitted from some rows. Given values are once, few, many or a class for expanded clones.

-	TRBV28	few	TRBJ1-5	15	CASSLPSGYNQPQHF	TGTGCCAGCAGTTTACCATCAGGGTACAATCAGCCCCAGCATTTT
-	TRBV7-9	few	TRBJ2-6	15	CASSLSTAGANVLTF	TGTGCCAGCAGCTTGTCCACGGCCGGGGCCAACGTCCTGACTTTC
TRBD2	TRBV28	few	TRBJ2-7	18	CASSFSGTSGTERGEQYF	TGTGCCAGCAGTTTCTCGGGGACTAGCGGGACCGAACGTGGCGAGCAGTACTTC
-	TRBV20-1	-	TRBJ2-3	14	CSASIAGRTDTQYF	TGCAGTGCTAGTATTGCGGGCCGCACAGATACGCAGTATTTT
TRBD2	TRBV20-1	-	TRBJ2-1	12	CSATSGRVEQFF	TGCAGTGCTACTAGCGGGAGGGTTGAGCAGTTCTTC
-	TRBV12-3/TRBV12-4	few	TRBJ2-5	17	CASSLGHRDTSQETQYF	TGTGCCAGCAGTTTAGGCCACCGGGACACTTCCCAAGAGACCCAGTACTTC
TRBD2	TRBV24-1	-	TRBJ2-1	14	CATSDPRTSEEQFF	TGTGCCACCAGTGATCCGCGGACTAGCGAGGAGCAGTTCTTC
-	TRBV27	-	TRBJ1-1	18	CASSLKPRKGRSNTEAFF	TGTGCCAGCAGTTTAAAACCCCGAAAGGGCAGATCGAACACTGAAGCTTTCTTT
-	TRBV18	-	TRBJ2-2	15	CASSQGPPNTGELFF	TGTGCCAGCTCACAGGGGCCACCGAACACCGGGGAGCTGTTTTTT
-	TRBV5-5	few	TRBJ2-1	11	CASPRGNEQFF	TGTGCCAGTCCCCGAGGCAATGAGCAGTTCTTT
-	TRBV12-3/TRBV12-4	-	TRBJ2-5	13	CASRGGQQETQYF	TGTGCCAGCAGAGGCGGGCAGCAAGAGACCCAGTACTTC
-	TRBV27	few	TRBJ1-3	18	CASSLSRSGGAAGNTIYF	TGTGCCAGCAGTTTATCGCGGTCCGGGGGGGCCGCTGGAAACACCATATATTTT
-	TRBV7-8	many	TRBJ1-5	13	CASSSSGAQPQHF	TGTGCCAGCAGCTCCTCAGGGGCCCAGCCCCAGCATTTT
TRBD1	TRBV20-1	-	TRBJ1-2	12	CSAGEGAKGYTF	TGCAGTGCTGGCGAGGGGGCGAAGGGCTACACCTTC
-	TRBV7-3	-	TRBJ1-6	14	CASSLLAVNSPLHF	TGTGCCAGCAGCTTACTGGCAGTGAATTCACCCCTCCACTTT
TRBD1	TRBV12-3/TRBV12-4	few	TRBJ1-5	16	CASSLAPAGGIQPQHF	TGTGCCAGCAGTTTAGCCCCCGCAGGGGGCATTCAGCCCCAGCATTTT
TRBD1	TRBV12-5	few	TRBJ1-3	15	CASVPQGAEGNTIYF	TGTGCTAGTGTTCCTCAGGGGGCAGAAGGAAACACCATATATTTT
-	TRBV18	many	TRBJ1-2	17	CASSPRLRPLLNYGYTF	TGTGCCAGCTCACCCCGGCTCAGGCCGCTGCTTAACTATGGCTACACCTTC
-	TRBV11-2	-	TRBJ1-2	15	CASSSRQVGNYGYTF	TGTGCCAGCAGCTCCCGACAGGTGGGGAACTATGGCTACACCTTC
-	TRBV7-9	many	TRBJ2-6	17	CASSHRGFASGANVLTF	TGTGCCAGCAGCCACCGGGGCTTCGCCTCTGGGGCCAACGTCCTGACTTTC
-	TRBV6-1	few	TRBJ1-5	14	CASRKDIYNQPQHF	TGTGCCAGCAGGAAGGACATTTACAATCAGCCCCAGCATTTT
TRBD1	TRBV25-1	-	TRBJ1-3	16	CASSGARGRSGNTIYF	TGTGCCAGCAGTGGAGCCAGGGGGCGGTCTGGAAACACCATATATTTT
TRBD1	TRBV27	few	TRBJ1-6	15	CATSGGGRLNSPLHF	TGTGCCACCTCAGGGGGAGGACGGCTTAATTCACCCCTCCACTTT
-	TRBV7-6	many	TRBJ2-3	16	CASSARDRLDTDTQYF	TGTGCCAGCAGCGCCCGTGACAGGTTGGATACAGATACGCAGTATTTT
TRBD1	TRBV4-2	few	TRBJ2-7	16	CASSPAGDRYLGEQYF	TGTGCCAGCAGCCCAGCTGGGGACAGATACCTAGGAGAGCAGTACTTC
-	TRBV28	-	TRBJ2-6	17	CASSVWDLSSGANVLTF	TGTGCCAGCAGCGTTTGGGACCTGAGCTCTGGGGCCAACGTCCTGACTTTC
-	TRBV7-9	-	TRBJ1-1	14	CASRPRTANTEAFF	TGTGCCAGCAGGCCCCGGACCGCGAACACTGAAGCTTTCTTT
TRBD1	TRBV28	few	TRBJ2-3	15	CASSFGTGRTDTQYF	TGTGCCAGCAGTTTTGGGACAGGGAGGACAGATACGCAGTATTTT
-	TRBV18	-	TRBJ2-2	16	CASSPPVGTNTGELFF	TGTGCCAGCTCACCACCCGTCGGCACAAACACCGGGGAGCTGTTTTTT
TRBD1	TRBV6-1	few	TRBJ2-1	13	CASYGQVNNEQFF	TGTGCCAGCTATGGACAGGTGAACAATGAGCAGTTCTTC
TRBD1	TRBV3-1	few	TRBJ2-5	14	CASSRHGTEETQYF	TGTGCCAGCAGCCGACACGGGACAGAAGAGACCCAGTACTTC
TRBD1	TRBV6-6	-	TRBJ2-2	16	CASRLGTGGMTGELFF	TGTGCCAGCAGGCTCGGGACAGGGGGTATGACCGGGGAGCTGTTTTTT
-	TRBV24-1	few	TRBJ2-1	17	CATSGRGGPRPYNEQFF	TGTGCCACCAGTGGTCGTGGCGGGCCGCGCCCCTACAATGAGCAGTTCTTC
-	TRBV18	few	TRBJ2-5	14	CASSPQGPQETQYF	TGTGCCAGCTCACCACAGGGGCCCCAAGAGACCCAGTACTTC
TRBD2	TRBV19	-	TRBJ2-2	14	CASRQREPTGELFF	TGTGCCAGTAGGCAGCGGGAGCCGACCGGGGAGCTGTTTTTT
-	TRBV7-2	few	TRBJ2-5	12	CASSPGAETQYF	TGTGCCAGCAGCCCGGGGGCGGAGACCCAGTACTTC